This T cell receptor (beta chain) emerged from a study of esophageal squamous cell carcinoma under preoperative chemotherapy. Comment on this clonotype: Antigen: not known. One end of the junction does not line up with germline, which may come from a read error.

Time point defined: before preoperative PTX-NDP chemotherapy. Preoperative chemotherapy with paclitaxel-nedaplatin was given to patients before surgery. Study observations and caveats: Peripheral T cells migrating into the tumor appeared to partly supply post-treatment tumor-infiltrating lymphocytes.

CDR3 length equals 17 residues. CDR1 is SGHTA and CDR2 is FQGTGA in the germline V gene. A single record per CDR3 protein comes from TCRdb applying MiXCR to the PCR reads. The sample consists of tens of thousands of distinct CDR3 sequences, around 50% of them appearing once. The material was obtained from a patient given preoperative chemotherapy. The chain uses TRBV7-3 and TRBJ2-5; D is tentatively TRBD1 or TRBD2 (6 bases each). This clonotype was obtained from a human donor with esophageal squamous cell carcinoma. The donor label of this sample is uncertain. CDR3 DNA: TGTGCCAGCAGCTTCATGCCCGGGGGCGGGGTCAAAGACACCCAGTACTTC. Translation gives CASSFMPGGGVKDTQYF. Full variable domain (outside the CDR3, taken from reference TRBV7-3 and TRBJ2-5): GAGVSQTPSNKVTEKGKYVELRCDPISGHTALYWYRQSLGQGPEFLIYFQGTGAADDSGLPNDRFFAVRPEGSVSTLKIQRTERGDSAVYLCASSFMPGGGVKDTQYFGPGTRLLVL.